The entry below gives a single TCR beta chain sequence along with its context. This sample was included in a study of blood T cell repertoires in COVID-19. Across the study: Donors in the United States, Italy and Spain gave samples during acute or convalescent COVID-19. In each case, the material was cDNA or gDNA derived from T cells, B-cell-depleted T cells, or PBMCs.

V gave up 5 bases and J gave up 2 bases, with 9 bases separating them. There are 13 residues in the CDR3. Germline V gives CDR1 SGHTA, CDR2 FQGNSA. Authors' data handling: Amplification with reference gene primers provided the estimates of nucleated cell counts. Sequencing was performed with immunoSEQ multiplex PCR; in TCRdb, only in-frame clones are kept and a portion is missing. V, J and clone size are those of that table, while D and trimming were read from the DNA. The sample carries 230,000 or so clones, 70% to 85% recorded once. The chain recombines TRBV7-2 with TRBJ1-2, with a tentative D call TRBD1 (5 bases). The sequenced sample was peripheral blood. The sequence was obtained from a middle-aged woman who had recovered from COVID-19. CDR3 bases: TGTGCCAGCAGCCCCAGGGAAAACTATGGCTACACCTTC. This codes for CASSPRENYGYTF.